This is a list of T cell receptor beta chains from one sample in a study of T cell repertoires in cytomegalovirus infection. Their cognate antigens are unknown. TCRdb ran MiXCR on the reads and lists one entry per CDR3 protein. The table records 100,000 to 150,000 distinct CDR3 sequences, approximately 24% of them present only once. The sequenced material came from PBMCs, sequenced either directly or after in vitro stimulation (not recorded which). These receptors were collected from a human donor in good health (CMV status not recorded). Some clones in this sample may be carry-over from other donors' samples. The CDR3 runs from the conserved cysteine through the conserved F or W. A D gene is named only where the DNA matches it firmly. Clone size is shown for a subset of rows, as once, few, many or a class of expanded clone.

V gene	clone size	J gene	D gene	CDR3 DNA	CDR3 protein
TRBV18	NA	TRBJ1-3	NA	TGTGCCAGCTCACCGGGCCAGTCTGGAAACACCATATATTTT	CASSPGQSGNTIYF
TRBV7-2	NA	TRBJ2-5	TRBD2	TGTGCCAGCAGAGGACTAGGCCAAGAGACCCAGTACTTC	CASRGLGQETQYF
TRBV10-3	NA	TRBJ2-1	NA	TGTGCCATCAGTCCGGGAGTCAACAATGAGCAGTTCTTC	CAISPGVNNEQFF
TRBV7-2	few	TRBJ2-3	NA	TGTGCCACCGGGCAGCCCACGGATACGCAGTATTTT	CATGQPTDTQYF
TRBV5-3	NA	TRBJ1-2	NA	TGTGCCAGCAGCTTGGCATACAGCCGGAACACCTTC	CASSLAYSRNTF
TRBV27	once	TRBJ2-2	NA	TGTGCCAGCAGTCCTGCATCTTTAGGCGGGGATCTGTTTTTT	CASSPASLGGDLFF
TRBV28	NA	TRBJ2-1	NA	TGTGCCAGCACGGGGCAGGTTAATGACAATGAGCAGTTCTTC	CASTGQVNDNEQFF
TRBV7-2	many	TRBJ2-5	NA	TGTGCCAGCAGCTTATCCTCGGGAGAGACCCAGTACTTC	CASSLSSGETQYF
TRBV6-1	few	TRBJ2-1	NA	TGTGCCAGCAGTCGAACTAGGGATGAGCAGTTCTTC	CASSRTRDEQFF
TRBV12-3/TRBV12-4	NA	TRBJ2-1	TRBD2	TGTGCCAGCAGCTCTTCGAGCGGGAGTCTTGAGCAGTTCTTC	CASSSSSGSLEQFF
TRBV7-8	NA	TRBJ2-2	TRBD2	TGTGCCAGCAGCCAACCGGGACTAGCGGGAGGGCCGTACACCGGGGAGCTGTTTTTT	CASSQPGLAGGPYTGELFF
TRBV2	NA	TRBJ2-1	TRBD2	TGTGCCAGCAGCCACCGAGAGGGTAGCGGGAGGTCCTCCTACAATGAGCAGTTCTTC	CASSHREGSGRSSYNEQFF
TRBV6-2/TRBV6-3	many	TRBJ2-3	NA	TGTGCCAGCAAAGCAACTGGGACAGATACGCAGTATTTT	CASKATGTDTQYF
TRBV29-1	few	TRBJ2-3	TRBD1	TGCAGCGTTGAACGGGGGACAGGAATTATCGGAGATACGCAGTATTTT	CSVERGTGIIGDTQYF
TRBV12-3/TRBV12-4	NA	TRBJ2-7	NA	TGTGCCAGCAGTTTAGCGGGAGCGGAGAACGAGCAGTACTTC	CASSLAGAENEQYF
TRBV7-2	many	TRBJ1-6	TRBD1	TGTGCCAGCAGCCCGGCGGGACAGGGGAATTCACCCCTCCACTTT	CASSPAGQGNSPLHF
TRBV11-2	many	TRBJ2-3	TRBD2	TGTGCCAGCAGCTCCTTAGCGGGGCGGTCGACAGATACGCAGTATTTT	CASSSLAGRSTDTQYF
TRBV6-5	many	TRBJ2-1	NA	TGTGCCAGCAGTTACTACCGGGGACCGAGGAATGAGCAGTTCTTC	CASSYYRGPRNEQFF
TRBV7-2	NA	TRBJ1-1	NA	TGTGCCAGCAGCTTGGGACCTTCCCTTGAAGCTTTCTTT	CASSLGPSLEAFF
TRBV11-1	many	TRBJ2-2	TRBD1	TGTGCCAGCAGCTTAGGGACAGGGAACACCGGGGAGCTGTTTTTT	CASSLGTGNTGELFF
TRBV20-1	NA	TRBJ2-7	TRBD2	TGCAGTGCTGGGGAGGGAAGGCTATACGAGCAGTACTTC	CSAGEGRLYEQYF
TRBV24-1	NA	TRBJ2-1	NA	TGTGCCACCAGTGACCATAACATCTTGGCCTCTCCGTACTACAATGAGCAGTTCTTC	CATSDHNILASPYYNEQFF
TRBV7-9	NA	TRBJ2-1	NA	TGTGCCAGCAGCGCAGTATTGGGACCGCCAACCCTCGAGCAGTTCTTC	CASSAVLGPPTLEQFF
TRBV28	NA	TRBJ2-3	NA	TGTGCCAGCAGGGGGGGGACACGAATTAGCACAGATACGCAGTATTTT	CASRGGTRISTDTQYF
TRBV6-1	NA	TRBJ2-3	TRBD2	TGTGCCAGCAGATCGACTAGCGGGAGTTTTAATACGCAGTATTTT	CASRSTSGSFNTQYF
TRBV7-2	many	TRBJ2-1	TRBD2	TGTGCCAGCAGTCGTAGCGGGAGCTCCTACAATGAGCAGTTCTTC	CASSRSGSSYNEQFF
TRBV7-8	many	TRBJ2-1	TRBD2	TGTGCCAGCAGCCTAGGAGGTAGCGGGGGCCCCTACAATGAGCAGTTCTTC	CASSLGGSGGPYNEQFF
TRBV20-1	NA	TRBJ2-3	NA	TGCAGTGCTAGAGGAGCGGTGGCCGAGCTCCAAGATACGCAGTATTTT	CSARGAVAELQDTQYF
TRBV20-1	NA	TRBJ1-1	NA	TGCAGTGCTAGGGTGAACACTGAAGCTTTCTTT	CSARVNTEAFF
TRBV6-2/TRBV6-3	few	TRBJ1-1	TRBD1	TGTGCCAGCAGCGTACAGGGGGCGGGAACTGAAGCTTTCTTT	CASSVQGAGTEAFF
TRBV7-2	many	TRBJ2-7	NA	TGTGCCAGCAGCCCGGATCAGAGTCCTCCCTACGAGCAGTACTTC	CASSPDQSPPYEQYF
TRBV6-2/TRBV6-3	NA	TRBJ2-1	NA	TGTGCCAGCAGTTCCCCCGGACCAGTCGTCTGGAATGAGCAGTTCTTC	CASSSPGPVVWNEQFF
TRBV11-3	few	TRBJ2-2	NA	TGTGCCAGCACCACAGGGGGAGCGGGAACCACCGGGGAGCTGTTTTTT	CASTTGGAGTTGELFF
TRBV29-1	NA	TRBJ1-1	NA	TGCAGCGCCCATGATGGGAACACTGAAGCTTTCTTT	CSAHDGNTEAFF
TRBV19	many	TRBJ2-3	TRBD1	TGTGCCAGTAGTTTTGGGACAGGGACAGATACGCAGTATTTT	CASSFGTGTDTQYF
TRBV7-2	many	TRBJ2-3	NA	TGTGCCAGCAGCCCTTACGGCACAGATACGCAGTATTTT	CASSPYGTDTQYF
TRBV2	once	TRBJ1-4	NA	TGTGCCAGCAGGATCAGCGAAACAACTAATGAAAAACTGTTTTTT	CASRISETTNEKLFF